This TCR beta chain was recovered during a study of human T cells and chemical hapten exposure. This clonotype has a handful of counts. What it binds is not known. Time point described: patch test 2, 6 weeks after DPC sensitization. Treatment meaning: therapeutic diphenylcyclopropenone sensitization with weekly scalp DPC. Each donor was an alopecia patient between 18 and 70 years of age who qualified for DPC. Study-wide results and limits: DPC sensitization did not alter TCRs above 1 in 1000 frequency.

CDR3 size: 16 residues. Germline loops: CDR1 MRHNA, CDR2 SNTAGT. V was clipped by 5 bases and J by 2 bases; unmatched bases: 5. TCRdb called the RACE reads again in MiXCR, with one record for every CDR3 protein. The sample lists tens of thousands of distinct CDR3 sequences; 8% to 13% were seen once. Material: whole blood, obtained in connection with sensitization to the hapten diphenylcyclopropenone (DPC). The chain uses TRBV6-4 and TRBJ2-1; the match to TRBD2 covers 11 bases. The receptor was derived from a middle-aged man with alopecia areata. Some clones in this sample may be carry-over from other donors' samples. CDR3 in amino acids: CASSTLAGGPYNEQFF. CDR3 DNA: TGTGCCAGCAGTACCCTAGCGGGGGGACCCTACAATGAGCAGTTCTTC.